This T cell receptor (beta chain) appears in the sequencing data of a study of T cell repertoires in cytomegalovirus infection. Study-wide context: CMV epitopes, recently identified HLA-C-restricted and well-studied HLA-B-restricted, were used. From public TCR beta signatures came an indication of both CMV infection and matching HLA type.

Study observations and caveats: HLA-C-restricted CMV clonotypes gave the most frequent clonotype in two of eight donors.

This clonotype was observed many times. Its cognate antigen is unknown. The CDR3 is made up of 16 amino acids. The V and J ends lost 7 bases and 7 bases, in that order; junction bases with no gene match: 15. Via MiXCR, TCRdb re-called the reads, giving one row per CDR3 protein. The profile shows roughly 700,000 distinct CDR3 sequences, about 30% of them singletons. This sequence joins TRBV12-3 or TRBV12-4 and TRBJ2-3; 9 bases are a match to TRBD2. Sequenced material: cultured PBMCs, taken from culture after CMV antigen stimulation. The receptor was derived from a human donor in good health (CMV status not recorded). Some clones in this sample may be carry-over from other donors' samples. Written as DNA, the CDR3 is TGTGCCAGCACCCGTCAATGGCGGGAGGGTCTTAATACGCAGTATTTT. Encoded protein: CASTRQWREGLNTQYF.